The text below deals with one T cell receptor (beta chain). Its antigen is still unknown. The germline gene is not matched at one end of the junction; a read error may be the cause. With 60 Vbeta and 13 Jbeta primers, the PCR was carried out. Using immunoSEQ multiplex PCR, the repertoire was profiled, and TCRdb retains in-frame clones only, with some absent. The sample contains about 120,000 clones, around 74% of which appear only once. There are 15 residues in the CDR3. Germline V lookup: CDR1 SEHNR, CDR2 FQNEAQ (reference sequence). This entry is derived from a study of cytomegalovirus exposure and HLA in healthy donors. Study background: Sequencing of about 179 million T cells in an earlier analysis found approximately 120 million unique TCR beta sequences.

Notes on the study in general: Diagnosis of cytomegalovirus status made by the classifier reportedly showed high specificity and sensitivity. Reportedly, HLA-A and HLA-B alleles of most subjects were accurately predicted from TCR beta.

The material sequenced was PBMCs. This TCR was recovered from a man in his sixties in good health and CMV-seropositive. This rearrangement joins TRBV7-9 to TRBJ2-7; D unclear. The CDR3 is CSSSLGFRHAYEQYF. CDR3 in DNA: TGTTCCAGCAGCTTAGGCTTCAGACATGCCTACGAGCAGTACTTC.